The 29 T cell receptor beta chains reported below all come from one sample, sequenced in a study of regulatory T cells in long-lasting Graves disease. Described time point: newly diagnosed GD, antithyroid drugs for less than 3 months. The authors made the TCR library using RNA they extracted from PBMCs. To make TCR beta libraries, researchers used iRepertoire HTBI primers and Arm-PCR of CDR3 regions. TCRdb reprocessed the multiplex PCR reads via MiXCR and lists one record per CDR3 protein. The data hold 420,000 or so distinct CDR3 sequences, with less than 20% observed a single time. These data were likewise used in another study, on T cells in Graves' hyperthyroidism and ophthalmopathy.

Sequenced material: peripheral blood mononuclear cells (PBMCs), taken at new diagnosis, from a patient treated with antithyroid drugs. All receptors come from a woman between 18 and 29 years old with Graves disease.

Details on this clonotype: Just one base apart from a much larger clone, this may be a read error. CDR3 in amino acids: CSARGRLGKGNEQFF. CDR3 in DNA: TGCAGTGCTCGGGGACGCCTTGGGAAAGGCAATGAGCAGTTCTTC. The chain carries TRBV20-1 and TRBJ2-1, with D possibly called TRBD1 or TRBD2 (5 bases each). Germline V gene sequence: CDR1 DFQATT, CDR2 SNEGSKA (reference sequence). The ends were cut back, 5 bases at V and 6 bases at J, with 20 bases in the middle. This CDR3 region has 15 residues.

This chain joins TRBV7-3 and TRBJ1-5; D gene uncertain. The CDR3 is 13 amino acids. The germline V and J ends were trimmed by 9 bases and 6 bases, with 15 bases remaining between them. Germline CDR1 SGHTA, CDR2 FQGTGA. CDR3 loop: CARVGIRGQPQHF. The CDR3, as DNA: TGTGCCAGAGTCGGCATTAGAGGTCAGCCCCAGCATTTT.

This clonotype was picked up many times. This chain joins TRBV27 and TRBJ1-1; D is unclear. Germline-derived CDR1 and CDR2 are MNHEY and SMNVEV (reference sequence). Trimming shortened V by 2 bases and J by 2 bases, and 9 bases separated the two germline ends. This CDR3 has 14 amino acids. Written as DNA, the CDR3 is TGTGCCAGCAGTTTACAGTTGGAAAACACTGAAGCTTTCTTT. Translation gives CASSLQLENTEAFF.

This clonotype was seen repeatedly, ten times or more. V usage is TRBV29-1 and J usage is TRBJ1-1, with D tentatively TRBD1 (5 bases). V dropped 3 bases and J dropped 6 bases, with 14 bases sitting between them. CDR3 length equals 13 residues. CDR1 and CDR2 (germline): SQVTM, ANQGSEA. In DNA, the CDR3 is TGCAGCGTTGACGGGACGGCGATTTCTGAAGCTTTCTTT. This encodes CSVDGTAISEAFF.

The J gene is TRBJ2-1, the V gene TRBV12-3 or TRBV12-4; 8 bases map to TRBD2. Unmatched junction bases numbered 14, after V lost 7 bases and J lost 12 bases. The CDR3 runs 14 residues. CDR3 sequence: CASKRGTSGSVQFF. The CDR3 nucleotides read TGTGCCAGCAAGCGGGGGACTAGTGGTTCCGTGCAGTTCTTC.

This clonotype occurred a few times. This chain joins TRBV20-1 and TRBJ2-3; tentative D call: TRBD2 (6 bases). From germline, CDR1 is DFQATT and CDR2 SNEGSKA (reference sequence). The CDR3 has 15 amino acids. V lost 5 bases, J lost 0 bases, and 15 bases lay in between. The CDR3 region has the DNA TGCAGTGCTCGCCGGGACTTCGCTAGCACAGATACGCAGTATTTT. It is translated as CSARRDFASTDTQYF.

Notes on this clonotype: A read error may be the cause here, since a much bigger clone is one base away. V usage is TRBV10-3 and J usage is TRBJ2-7; D may be TRBD1 or TRBD2 (7 bases each). Germline values: CDR1 ENHRY, CDR2 SYGVKD. The CDR3 is 19 amino acids. CDR3 amino acids: CTISGPIQGGNAPTYEQYF. As DNA, the CDR3 is TGTACCATCAGTGGTCCAATCCAGGGGGGGAACGCCCCAACCTACGAGCAGTACTTC.

This clonotype has at least ten counts. This chain uses TRBV28 with TRBJ2-1; possible D gene TRBD2, 5 bases. Trimming took 3 bases from V and 0 from J, leaving 27 bases between them. The CDR3 is made up of 21 amino acids. Germline CDR1 and CDR2: MDHEN and SYDVKM. CDR3 protein: CASSFYRAAVGVVSSYNEQFF. As DNA, the CDR3 is TGTGCCAGCAGTTTTTATCGAGCGGCGGTAGGCGTGGTAAGCTCCTACAATGAGCAGTTCTTC. The full variable domain, rest sourced from reference TRBV28 and TRBJ2-1, is DVKVTQSSRYLVKRTGEKVFLECVQDMDHENMFWYRQDPGLGLRLIYFSYDVKMKEKGDIPEGYSVSREKKERFSLILESASTNQTSMYLCASSFYRAAVGVVSSYNEQFFGPGTRLTVL.

The V call is TRBV9, the J call TRBJ2-5; weak D call: TRBD1 (5 bases). The CDR3 covers 20 residues. Germline V gene lookup returns CDR1 SGDLS and CDR2 YYNGEE. Trimming cost V 3 bases and J 2 bases, with 29 bases left between them. The CDR3 spells CASSGPSDQVGTGKQETQYF. In DNA form, the CDR3 reads TGTGCCAGCAGCGGACCCTCCGACCAGGTTGGAACAGGAAAACAAGAGACCCAGTACTTC.

This clonotype was seen many times. The rearrangement links TRBV6-2 or TRBV6-3 to TRBJ2-1; 10 bases match TRBD2. CDR3 length equals 17 residues. Unmatched junction bases numbered 16, after V lost 6 bases and J lost 8 bases. The germline V gene has CDR1 MNHEY and CDR2 SVGEGT. CDR3 in amino acids: CASRTAVGLAGVYEQFF. In DNA form, the CDR3 reads TGTGCCAGCAGAACCGCGGTGGGTCTAGCGGGAGTCTATGAGCAGTTCTTC.

The genes are TRBV5-1 and TRBJ2-7, with D unclear. V lost 0 bases and J 1 base, leaving 8 bases between the germline ends. Per germline, CDR1 SGHRS and CDR2 YFSETQ. The CDR3 is 14 residues long. Here the CDR3 DNA reads TGCGCCAGCAGCTTGGATAGGATATCCTACGAGCAGTACTTC. It codes for CASSLDRISYEQYF.

This clonotype occurred once. The rearrangement joins TRBV6-1 to TRBJ1-1; D possibly corresponds to TRBD1 (6 bases). V gave up 6 bases and J gave up 1 base, with 15 bases separating them. Germline loops: CDR1 MNHNS, CDR2 SASEGT. This CDR3 has 15 residues. CDR3 amino acids: CASRSQGHSNTEAFF. DNA for the CDR3: TGTGCCAGCAGGAGCCAGGGACACTCGAACACTGAAGCTTTCTTT.

Ten or more counts support this clonotype. This chain connects TRBV11-3 to TRBJ1-1, with D maybe TRBD1 (6 bases). V was clipped by 5 bases and J by 0 bases, with 16 bases between them. The CDR3 is made up of 16 amino acids. CDR1 and CDR2 (germline): SGHNT, YENEEA. CDR3 bases: TGTGCCAGCAGCCACGGGGGGCAGACCCTGAACACTGAAGCTTTCTTT. Amino acid sequence: CASSHGGQTLNTEAFF.

This clonotype occurred many times. The CDR3 nucleotides read TGTGCCAGCAGTTTTTCCGGAAACACCATATATTTT. It yields the protein CASSFSGNTIYF. The V call is TRBV12-3 or TRBV12-4, the J call TRBJ1-3; unclear D gene. Trimming pared 3 bases from V and 4 bases from J, leaving 4 bases between. The CDR3 length is 12 residues.

This clonotype was seen more than once but under ten times. V gene TRBV29-1 combines with J gene TRBJ2-7; 12 bases fit TRBD1. Germline V gene sequence: CDR1 SQVTM, CDR2 ANQGSEA. J was trimmed by 4 bases and V by 5 bases; bases with no gene match: 3. The CDR3 consists of 13 residues. The CDR3, as DNA: TGCAGCGTTCCGGGACAGGGGGCTTACGAGCAGTACTTC. Its protein is CSVPGQGAYEQYF.

The chain is built from TRBV3-1 and TRBJ2-1; D unresolved. This CDR3 is built from 15 residues. The V end was cut by 1 base, the J end by 4 bases, with 11 bases between. CDR1 is LGHDT, CDR2 YNNKEL, per germline (reference sequence). This chain's CDR3 is CASSQVSAEYNEQFF. The CDR3 bases are TGTGCCAGCAGCCAAGTATCGGCAGAGTACAATGAGCAGTTCTTC.

In DNA, the CDR3 is TGCGCCAGCAGCCAAGAAATACCCGGGACAACTAATGAAAAACTGTTTTTT. It codes for CASSQEIPGTTNEKLFF. The V and J genes are TRBV4-3 and TRBJ1-4; D is uncertain. Germline loops: CDR1 LGHNA, CDR2 YSLEER. The ends were cut back, 0 bases at V and 0 bases at J, with 11 bases in the middle. This CDR3 has 17 amino acids.

V and J are TRBV12-3 or TRBV12-4 and TRBJ2-1; D remains unclear. V shed 3 bases and J shed 2 bases, with 20 bases lying between them. This CDR3 contains 18 residues. CDR3 sequence (DNA): TGTGCCAGCAGTTTGCTCTCGGGCTTCCCCCTCCCCTACAATGAGCAGTTCTTC. It is translated as CASSLLSGFPLPYNEQFF.

At least ten counts were recorded for this clonotype. The gene calls are TRBV2 and TRBJ2-7; 7 nucleotides line up with TRBD1. The trim removed 6 bases at V and 3 bases at J, leaving 5 bases unmatched. CDR1 is SNHLY and CDR2 is FYNNEI in the germline V gene. This CDR3 is 13 amino acids long. CDR3 in DNA: TGTGCCAGCAGGGGACAGCTACTCTACGAGCAGTACTTC. It is translated as CASRGQLLYEQYF.

This clonotype was seen just once. J is TRBJ1-1 and V is TRBV15; D gene ambiguous. Germline assignment: CDR1 LNHNV and CDR2 YYDKDF (reference sequence). Trimming removed 5 bases at V and 2 bases at J, with 15 bases between. This CDR3 region has 15 residues. CDR3 sequence: CATSSRTRDNTEAFF. The CDR3 DNA reads TGTGCCACCAGCTCTAGGACGCGGGATAACACTGAAGCTTTCTTT.

Comment on this clonotype: A far larger clone is off by one base, so a read error is likely. Written as DNA, the CDR3 is TGTGCCAGCAGCTTAGGAATCAATGAGCAGTTCTTC. As protein: CASSLGINEQFF. V is TRBV11-2 and J is TRBJ2-1, with D hard to call. The CDR3 is made up of 12 amino acids. V lost 1 base, J lost 6 bases, and 4 bases lay in between. CDR1 SGHAT and CDR2 FQNNGV come from the germline V gene.

V is TRBV5-1 and J is TRBJ2-7, with D possibly TRBD1 on 6 matching bases. The CDR3 is 13 amino acids. Per germline, CDR1 SGHRS and CDR2 YFSETQ. Trimming took off 2 bases at V and 6 bases at J, with 12 bases between the two ends. In DNA, the CDR3 is TGCGCCAGCAGCTTCAACAGGGCTTTCGAGCAGTACTTC. It yields the protein CASSFNRAFEQYF.

The chain links TRBV20-1 to TRBJ2-3; 8 nucleotides line up with TRBD2. After removal of 3 bases from V and 0 bases from J, the junction contained 17 bases not matched to a gene. Per the germline V gene, CDR1 is DFQATT and CDR2 is SNEGSKA (reference sequence). This CDR3 is built from 19 residues. CDR3 region: CSASTPGGRGGVSTDTQYF. CDR3 DNA: TGCAGTGCTAGCACCCCGGGGGGGCGGGGTGGGGTTAGCACAGATACGCAGTATTTT.

This clonotype was picked up a small number of times. The rearrangement joins TRBV18 to TRBJ2-1, with TRBD1 identical over 8 bases. The CDR3 is 13 residues long. The J segment lost 9 bases and the V segment lost 2 bases, leaving 3 bases of the junction unmatched. CDR1 and CDR2 from the germline V gene are KGHSH and LQKENI. The chain's CDR3 is CASSPKQGVEQFF. CDR3 bases: TGTGCCAGCTCACCAAAACAGGGGGTTGAGCAGTTCTTC.

This clonotype was counted only a few times. The genes are TRBV12-3 or TRBV12-4 and TRBJ1-5; D not certain. V was pared by 3 bases and J by 6 bases, with 9 bases between. There are 13 residues in the CDR3. CDR3 coding DNA: TGTGCCAGCAGTTTTGGGATAAGTCAGCCCCAGCATTTT. Translation gives CASSFGISQPQHF.

This clonotype showed up many times. J is TRBJ2-1 and V is TRBV10-3; 9 positions agree with TRBD1. Germline-derived CDR1 and CDR2 are ENHRY and SYGVKD. V lost 5 bases and J lost 12; bases outside the gene matches: 2. The CDR3 contains 11 residues. CDR3: CAISQDRGQFF. In nucleotides, the CDR3 is TGTGCCATCAGTCAGGACAGGGGGCAGTTCTTC.

This clonotype was seen repeatedly, ten times or more. The chain links TRBV29-1 to TRBJ2-2; no reliable D call. Germline loops: CDR1 SQVTM, CDR2 ANQGSEA. This CDR3 spans 15 amino acids. The V gene lost 1 base and the J gene lost 1 base, with 10 bases spanning the gap. CDR3 in amino acids: CSVEVRAENTGELFF. Here the CDR3 DNA reads TGCAGCGTTGAAGTTAGGGCAGAGAACACCGGGGAGCTGTTTTTT.

In this sample, this clonotype turned up many times. The chain links TRBV20-1 to TRBJ2-7; D not certain. CDR3 length: 18 residues. Germline V gives CDR1 DFQATT, CDR2 SNEGSKA (reference sequence). V gave up 0 bases and J gave up 3 bases, with 24 bases separating them. The CDR3 region has the DNA TGCAGTGCTAGAGATATCCGTAGATCCCGGCCACCCGACTACGAGCAGTACTTC. It codes for CSARDIRRSRPPDYEQYF.

V usage is TRBV5-8 and J usage is TRBJ1-1, with D uncertain. This CDR3 contains 11 residues. Trimming shortened V by 2 bases and J by 10 bases, and 9 bases separated the two germline ends. Germline V gives CDR1 SGHTS, CDR2 YDEGEE. The CDR3 DNA reads as TGTGCCAGCAGCTTCACAAGACGAGCTTTCTTT. Translated, it gives CASSFTRRAFF. The complete variable domain, with remaining parts taken from reference TRBV5-8 and TRBJ1-1, reads EAGVTQSPTHLIKTRGQQATLRCSPISGHTSVYWYQQALGLGLQFLLWYDEGEERNRGNFPPRFSGRQFPNYSSELNVNALELEDSALYLCASSFTRRAFFGQGTRLTVV.